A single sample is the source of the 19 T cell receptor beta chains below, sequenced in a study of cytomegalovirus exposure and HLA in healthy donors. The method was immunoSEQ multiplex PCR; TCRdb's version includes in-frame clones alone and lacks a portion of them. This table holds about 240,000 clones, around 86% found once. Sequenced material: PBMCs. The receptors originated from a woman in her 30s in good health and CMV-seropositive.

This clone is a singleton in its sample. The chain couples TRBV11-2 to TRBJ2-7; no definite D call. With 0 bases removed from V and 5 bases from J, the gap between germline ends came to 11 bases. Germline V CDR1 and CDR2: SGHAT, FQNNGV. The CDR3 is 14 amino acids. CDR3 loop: CASSLDRGVHEQYF. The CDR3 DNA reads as TGTGCCAGCAGCTTAGATCGAGGAGTGCACGAGCAGTACTTC.

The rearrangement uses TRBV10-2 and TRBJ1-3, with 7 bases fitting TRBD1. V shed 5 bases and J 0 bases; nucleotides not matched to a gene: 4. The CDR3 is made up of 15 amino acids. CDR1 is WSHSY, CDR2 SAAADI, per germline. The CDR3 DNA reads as TGCGCCAGCAGTCGAGACAGGGCCTCTGGAAACACCATATATTTT. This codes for CASSRDRASGNTIYF.

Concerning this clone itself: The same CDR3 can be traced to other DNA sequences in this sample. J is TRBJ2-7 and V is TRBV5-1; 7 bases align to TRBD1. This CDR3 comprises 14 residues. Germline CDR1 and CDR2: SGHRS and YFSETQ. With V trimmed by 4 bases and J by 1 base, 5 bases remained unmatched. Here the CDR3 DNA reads TGCGCCAGCAGCCCGTCGACAGGGTCCTACGAGCAGTACTTC. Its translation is CASSPSTGSYEQYF.

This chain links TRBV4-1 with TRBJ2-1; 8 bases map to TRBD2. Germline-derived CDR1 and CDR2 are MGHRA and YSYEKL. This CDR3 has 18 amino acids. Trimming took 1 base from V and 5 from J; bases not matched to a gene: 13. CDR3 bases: TGCGCCAGCAGCCAAGGACTAAGCAGGCGGGAGGCGAACAATGAGCAGTTCTTC. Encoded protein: CASSQGLSRREANNEQFF.

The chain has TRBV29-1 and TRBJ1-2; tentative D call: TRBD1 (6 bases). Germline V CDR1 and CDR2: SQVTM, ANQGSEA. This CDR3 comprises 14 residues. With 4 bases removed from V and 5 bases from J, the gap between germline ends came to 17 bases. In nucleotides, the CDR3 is TGCAGCGTTGGGGACCAGGACAGTCTATATGGCTACACCTTC. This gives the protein CSVGDQDSLYGYTF.

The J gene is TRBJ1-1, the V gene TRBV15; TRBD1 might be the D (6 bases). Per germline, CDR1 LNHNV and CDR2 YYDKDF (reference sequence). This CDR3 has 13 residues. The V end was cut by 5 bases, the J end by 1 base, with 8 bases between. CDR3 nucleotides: TGTGCCACCAGCGGGGGCCAGAACACTGAAGCTTTCTTT. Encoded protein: CATSGGQNTEAFF.

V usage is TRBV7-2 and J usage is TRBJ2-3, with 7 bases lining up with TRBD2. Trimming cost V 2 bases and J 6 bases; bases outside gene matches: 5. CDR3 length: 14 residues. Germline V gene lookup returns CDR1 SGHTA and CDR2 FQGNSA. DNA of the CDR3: TGTGCCAGCAGCTTACTAGGACTAGAGGATACGCAGTATTTT. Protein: CASSLLGLEDTQYF. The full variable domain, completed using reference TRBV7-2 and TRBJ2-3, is GAGVSQSPSNKVTEKGKDVELRCDPISGHTALYWYRQSLGQGLEFLIYFQGNSAPDKSGLPSDRFSAERTGGSVSTLTIQRTQQEDSAVYLCASSLLGLEDTQYFGPGTRLTVL.

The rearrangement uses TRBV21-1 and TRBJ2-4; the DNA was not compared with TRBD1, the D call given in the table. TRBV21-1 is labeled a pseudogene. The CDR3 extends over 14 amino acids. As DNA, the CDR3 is TGTGCCAGCAGCAACCGGACAGGAAAAAACATTCAGTACTTC. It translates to CASSNRTGKNIQYF.

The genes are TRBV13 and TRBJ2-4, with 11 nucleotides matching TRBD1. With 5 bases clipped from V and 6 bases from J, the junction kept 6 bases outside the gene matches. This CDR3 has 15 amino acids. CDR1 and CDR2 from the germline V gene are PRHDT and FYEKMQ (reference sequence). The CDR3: CASSIRTGGTNIQYF. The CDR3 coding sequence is TGTGCCAGCAGCATCCGGACAGGGGGCACAAACATTCAGTACTTC.

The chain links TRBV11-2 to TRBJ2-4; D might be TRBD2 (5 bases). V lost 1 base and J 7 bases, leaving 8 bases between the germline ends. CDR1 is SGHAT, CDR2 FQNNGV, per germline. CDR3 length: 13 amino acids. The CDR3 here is CASSLAPGNIQYF. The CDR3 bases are TGTGCCAGCAGCTTAGCCCCGGGGAACATTCAGTACTTC. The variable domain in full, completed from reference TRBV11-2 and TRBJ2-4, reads EAGVAQSPRYKIIEKRQSVAFWCNPISGHATLYWYQQILGQGPKLLIQFQNNGVVDDSQLPKDRFSAERLKGVDSTLKIQPAKLEDSAVYLCASSLAPGNIQYFGAGTRLSVL.

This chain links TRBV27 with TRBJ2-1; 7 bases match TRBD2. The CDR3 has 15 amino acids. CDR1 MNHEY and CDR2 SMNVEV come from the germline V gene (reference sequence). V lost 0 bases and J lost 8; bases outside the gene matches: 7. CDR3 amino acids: CASSLSWLAVDEQFF. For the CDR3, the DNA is TGTGCCAGCAGTTTATCCTGGCTAGCGGTTGATGAGCAGTTCTTC.

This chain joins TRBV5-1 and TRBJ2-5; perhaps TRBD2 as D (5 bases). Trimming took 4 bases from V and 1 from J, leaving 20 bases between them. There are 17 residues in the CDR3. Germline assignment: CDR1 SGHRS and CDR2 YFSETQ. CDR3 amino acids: CASSDRPSYQTQETQYF. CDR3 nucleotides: TGCGCCAGCAGCGATCGACCTAGCTATCAGACCCAAGAGACCCAGTACTTC.

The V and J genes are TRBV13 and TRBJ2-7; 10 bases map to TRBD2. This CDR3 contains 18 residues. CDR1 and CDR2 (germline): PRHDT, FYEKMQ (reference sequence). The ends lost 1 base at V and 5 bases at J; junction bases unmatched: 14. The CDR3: CASSLVPPASGRINEQYF. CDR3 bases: TGTGCCAGCAGCTTAGTACCGCCGGCTAGCGGGAGAATCAACGAGCAGTACTTC.

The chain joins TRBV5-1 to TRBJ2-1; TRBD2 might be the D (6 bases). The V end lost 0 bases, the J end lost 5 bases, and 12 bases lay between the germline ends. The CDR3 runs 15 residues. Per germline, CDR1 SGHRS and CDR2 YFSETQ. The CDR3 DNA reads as TGCGCCAGCAGCTTGGTGGCTAGCGCGAACAATGAGCAGTTCTTC. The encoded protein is CASSLVASANNEQFF.

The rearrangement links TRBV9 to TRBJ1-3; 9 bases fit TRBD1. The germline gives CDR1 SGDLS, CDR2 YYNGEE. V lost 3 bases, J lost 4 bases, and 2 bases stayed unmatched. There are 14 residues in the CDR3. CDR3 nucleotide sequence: TGTGCCAGCAGCGGGGACAGGGAGGGAAACACCATATATTTT. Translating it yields CASSGDREGNTIYF.

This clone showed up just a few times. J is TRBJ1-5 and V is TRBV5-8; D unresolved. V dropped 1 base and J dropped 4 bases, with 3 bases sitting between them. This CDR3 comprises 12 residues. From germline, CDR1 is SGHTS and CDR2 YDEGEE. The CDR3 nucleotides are TGTGCCAGCAGCTTGTCGAATCAGCCCCAGCATTTT. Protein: CASSLSNQPQHF. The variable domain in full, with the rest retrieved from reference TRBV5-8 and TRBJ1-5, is EAGVTQSPTHLIKTRGQQATLRCSPISGHTSVYWYQQALGLGLQFLLWYDEGEERNRGNFPPRFSGRQFPNYSSELNVNALELEDSALYLCASSLSNQPQHFGDGTRLSIL.

As DNA, the CDR3 is TGTGCCACCAGCCCTCTTCGCCAAGCGGGCCCATCGACGCAGTATTTT. It specifies CATSPLRQAGPSTQYF. The chain carries TRBV15 and TRBJ2-3; TRBD2 is a possible D gene (6 bases). V lost 5 bases, J lost 9 bases, and 24 bases lay in between. The CDR3 covers 16 residues. From germline, CDR1 is LNHNV and CDR2 YYDKDF (reference sequence). Using reference TRBV15 and TRBJ2-3 for the parts outside the CDR3, the full variable domain is DAMVIQNPRYQVTQFGKPVTLSCSQTLNHNVMYWYQQKSSQAPKLLFHYYDKDFNNEADTPDNFQSRRPNTSFCFLDIRSPGLGDTAMYLCATSPLRQAGPSTQYFGPGTRLTVL.

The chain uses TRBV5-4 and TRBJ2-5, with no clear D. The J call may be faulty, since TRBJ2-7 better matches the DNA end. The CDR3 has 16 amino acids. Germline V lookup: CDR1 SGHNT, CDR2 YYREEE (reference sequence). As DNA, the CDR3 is TGTGCCAGCTCCCCTGACACCTTTAAGAGCTCCTACGAGCAGTACTTC. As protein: CASSPDTFKSSYEQYF.

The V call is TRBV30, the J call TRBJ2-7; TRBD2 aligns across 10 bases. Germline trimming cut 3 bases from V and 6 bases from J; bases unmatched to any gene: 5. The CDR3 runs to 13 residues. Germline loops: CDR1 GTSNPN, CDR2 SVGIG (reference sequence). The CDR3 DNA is TGTGCCTGGAGGGCTAGCGGGAGCCCCGAGCAGTACTTC. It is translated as CAWRASGSPEQYF.